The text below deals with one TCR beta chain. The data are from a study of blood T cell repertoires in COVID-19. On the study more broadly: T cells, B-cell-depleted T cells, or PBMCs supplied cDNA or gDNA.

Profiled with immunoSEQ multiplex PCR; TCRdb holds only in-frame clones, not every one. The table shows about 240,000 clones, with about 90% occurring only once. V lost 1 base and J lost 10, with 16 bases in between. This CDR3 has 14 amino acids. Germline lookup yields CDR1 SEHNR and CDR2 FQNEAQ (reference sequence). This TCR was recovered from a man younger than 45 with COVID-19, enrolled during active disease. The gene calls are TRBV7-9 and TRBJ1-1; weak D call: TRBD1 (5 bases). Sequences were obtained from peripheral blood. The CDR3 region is CASSLDAGHLGAFF. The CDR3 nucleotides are TGTGCCAGCAGCTTAGACGCTGGACACTTAGGAGCTTTCTTT.